This TCR beta chain was documented in a study of glioma-infiltrating T cells after dendritic cell vaccination. At the level of the study: The vaccine used monocyte-derived dendritic cells pulsed overnight with autologous tumor lysate.

Patients had residual fresh-frozen tumor tissue and more than two years of survival data. Blood PBMC samples: pre-vaccination, two weeks post third vaccination, and at tumor progression. Trimming took off 3 bases at V and 6 bases at J, with 21 bases between the two ends. CDR3 length: 15 amino acids. Germline V lookup: CDR1 GTSNPN, CDR2 SVGIG (reference sequence). Sequencing used immunoSEQ multiplex PCR; TCRdb keeps in-frame clones, though not all of them. The sample records some 87,000 clones, about 84% being singletons. The TCR originated in a human donor with glioblastoma. The sequencing used blood, collected before dendritic cell vaccination. V is TRBV30 and J is TRBJ2-7; D might be TRBD2 (6 bases). CDR3 in amino acids: CAWSAPSARRGEQYF. DNA for the CDR3: TGTGCCTGGAGCGCCCCTAGCGCCCGGAGGGGCGAGCAGTACTTC.